A selection of T cell receptor beta chains follows, all from one sample in a study of T cell responses to AZD1222 COVID-19 vaccine. Profiled with immunoSEQ multiplex PCR; TCRdb holds only in-frame clones, not every one. The sample consists of some 100,000 clones, about 82% of them appearing once. The specimen was peripheral blood, collected on day 0 of AZD1222 vaccination. Receptor source: an adult in good health. CDR3s include the opening cysteine and the closing phenylalanine or tryptophan. The D gene is left open where the match is weak.

>TRBV27|TRBD1|TRBJ2-7
CASRRTGDFYEQYF
TGTGCCAGCCGACGGACAGGGGATTTCTACGAGCAGTACTTC
>TRBV30|NA|TRBJ1-6
CAWSLGGLSPLHF
TGTGCCTGGAGTTTAGGGGGTTTATCACCCCTCCACTTT
>TRBV21-1|NA|TRBJ2-3
CASSSKGRTRGTSLPTSTDTQYF
TGTGCCAGCAGCTCAAAGGGGAGGACCCGCGGGACTAGTCTACCTACTAGCACAGATACGCAGTATTTT
>TRBV27|NA|TRBJ2-1
CASRRWEPNNEQFF
TGTGCCAGCAGGAGATGGGAGCCCAACAATGAGCAGTTCTTC
>TRBV27|NA|TRBJ1-1
CASSLNGWGNTEAFF
TGTGCCAGCAGTTTAAATGGATGGGGCAACACTGAAGCTTTCTTT
>TRBV5-4|NA|TRBJ1-1
CASSSADTEAFF
TGTGCCAGCAGTTCGGCGGACACTGAAGCTTTCTTT
>TRBV4-3|NA|TRBJ1-6
CASSQDNSPLHF
TGCGCCAGCAGCCAGGATAATTCACCCCTCCACTTT
>TRBV5-4|NA|TRBJ1-1
CASSLSFEGPNTEAFF
TGTGCCAGCAGCTTATCATTCGAGGGACCGAACACTGAAGCTTTCTTT
>TRBV15|NA|TRBJ2-1
CATSRAASLDYNEQFF
TGTGCCACCAGCAGAGCGGCTAGCTTAGACTACAATGAGCAGTTCTTC
>TRBV19|TRBD2|TRBJ2-2
CASSIWEGAGGYTGELFF
TGTGCCAGTAGTATATGGGAAGGGGCGGGAGGCTACACCGGGGAGCTGTTTTTT
>TRBV12-3/TRBV12-4|NA|TRBJ2-7
CASSFSSSYEQYF
TGTGCCAGCAGTTTTAGTAGCTCCTACGAGCAGTACTTC